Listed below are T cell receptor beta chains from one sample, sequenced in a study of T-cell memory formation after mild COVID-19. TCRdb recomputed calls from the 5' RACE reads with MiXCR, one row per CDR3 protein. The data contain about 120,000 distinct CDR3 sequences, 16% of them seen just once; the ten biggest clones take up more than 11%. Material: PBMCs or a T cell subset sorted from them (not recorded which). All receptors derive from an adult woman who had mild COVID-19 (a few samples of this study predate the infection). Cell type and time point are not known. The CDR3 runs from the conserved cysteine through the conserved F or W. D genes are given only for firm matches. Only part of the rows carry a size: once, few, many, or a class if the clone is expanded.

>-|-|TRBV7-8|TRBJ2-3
CASSLGEAVGTDTQYF
TGTGCCAGCAGCTTAGGAGAAGCGGTGGGCACAGATACGCAGTATTTT
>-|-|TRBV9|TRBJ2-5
CASSVAPGEFEGTQYF
TGTGCCAGCAGCGTAGCCCCCGGAGAATTCGAGGGGACCCAGTACTTC
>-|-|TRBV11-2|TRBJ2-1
CASSLEMGGDWFNEQFF
TGTGCCAGCAGCTTAGAGATGGGCGGTGATTGGTTCAATGAGCAGTTCTTC
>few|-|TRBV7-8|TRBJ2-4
CASSPLPVLAKNIQYF
TGTGCCAGCAGCCCCCTGCCGGTATTAGCCAAAAACATTCAGTACTTC
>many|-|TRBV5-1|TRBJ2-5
CASSLVVRNRQETQYF
TGCGCCAGCAGCTTGGTGGTTCGTAACAGACAAGAGACCCAGTACTTC
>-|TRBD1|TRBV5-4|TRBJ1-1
CATNRDRVTEAFF
TGTGCCACCAACCGGGACAGGGTCACTGAAGCTTTCTTT
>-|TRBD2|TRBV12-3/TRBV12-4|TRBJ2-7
CASSPIGLAGTYEQYF
TGTGCCAGCAGCCCGATCGGACTAGCGGGGACATACGAGCAGTACTTC
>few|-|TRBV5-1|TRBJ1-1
CASSLDQNTEAFF
TGCGCCAGCAGCTTGGACCAGAACACTGAAGCTTTCTTT
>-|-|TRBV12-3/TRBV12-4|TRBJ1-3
CASINAGSSGNTIYF
TGTGCCAGCATTAACGCAGGGAGCTCTGGAAACACCATATATTTT
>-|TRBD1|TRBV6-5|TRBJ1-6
CASSKDRDRVSPLHF
TGTGCCAGCAGTAAGGACCGGGACAGGGTCTCACCCCTCCACTTT
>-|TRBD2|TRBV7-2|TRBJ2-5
CASSLALAGGLGYF
TGTGCCAGCAGCTTAGCGCTAGCGGGAGGGTTGGGGTACTTC
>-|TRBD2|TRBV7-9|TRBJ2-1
CASSSGTSGRAYNEQFF
TGTGCCAGCAGCTCTGGGACTAGCGGGAGGGCCTACAATGAGCAGTTCTTC
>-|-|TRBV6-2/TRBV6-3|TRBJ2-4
CASSHRDNIQYF
TGTGCCAGCAGTCACCGGGACAACATTCAGTACTTC
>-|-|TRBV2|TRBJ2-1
CASRKDGEWNEQFF
TGTGCCAGCAGGAAGGACGGGGAATGGAATGAGCAGTTCTTC
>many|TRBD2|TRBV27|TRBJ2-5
CASSLSPAGGQETQYF
TGTGCCAGCAGTTTATCACCAGCGGGGGGCCAAGAGACCCAGTACTTC
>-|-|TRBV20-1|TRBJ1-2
CSAREGGYGYTF
TGCAGTGCTAGAGAAGGAGGCTATGGCTACACCTTC
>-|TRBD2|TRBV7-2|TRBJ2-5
CASRAGGLETQYF
TGTGCCAGCAGGGCGGGGGGGTTGGAGACCCAGTACTTC
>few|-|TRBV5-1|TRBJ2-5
CASSFGEQETQYF
TGCGCCAGCAGCTTCGGCGAGCAAGAGACCCAGTACTTC
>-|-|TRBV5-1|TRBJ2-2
CASSLKRALRNTGELFF
TGCGCCAGCAGCTTGAAGAGGGCCTTGAGGAACACCGGGGAGCTGTTTTTT
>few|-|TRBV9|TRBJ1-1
CASSPSVAPTEAFF
TGTGCCAGCAGCCCCTCGGTCGCTCCCACTGAAGCTTTCTTT
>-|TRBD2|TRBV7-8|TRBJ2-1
CASSLEGGGAYEQFF
TGTGCAAGCAGCTTAGAGGGCGGGGGGGCATATGAGCAGTTCTTC
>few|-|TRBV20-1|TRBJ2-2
CSARDGGHGELFF
TGCAGTGCTAGAGATGGGGGGCACGGGGAGCTGTTTTTT
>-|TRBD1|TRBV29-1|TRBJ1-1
CSVHRGGTEAFF
TGCAGCGTTCACAGGGGTGGCACTGAAGCTTTCTTT
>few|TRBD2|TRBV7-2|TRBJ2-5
CASSFPHLLGDGTSGRVEETQYF
TGTGCCAGCAGCTTCCCCCACCTCCTCGGGGACGGGACTAGCGGGAGGGTTGAAGAGACCCAGTACTTC
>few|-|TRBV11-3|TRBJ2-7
CASSGGSGMYEQYF
TGTGCCAGCAGCGGGGGCAGCGGGATGTACGAGCAGTACTTC
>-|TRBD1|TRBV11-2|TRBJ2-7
CASSPQGSGYEQYF
TGTGCCAGCAGCCCACAGGGGTCGGGCTACGAGCAGTACTTC